The 14 T cell receptor beta chains listed next were all sequenced from one sample in a study of CD8+ T cells in alopecia areata. RNA was isolated and reverse transcribed to cDNA, the sequencing template. Data came from immunoSEQ multiplex PCR; TCRdb stores just in-frame clones and leaves some out. The sample includes around 69,000 clones, 55% to 75% of them seen just once. The sample was CD8+ T cells sorted from blood, taken at week 0. The receptors stem from a human donor with alopecia areata.

The V and J genes are TRBV29-1 and TRBJ2-1, with 9 bases identical to TRBD2. Germline values: CDR1 SQVTM, CDR2 ANQGSEA. This CDR3 has 15 residues. The junction had 2 bases not matched to a gene; V was cut back by 2 bases and J by 0 bases. Written as DNA, the CDR3 is TGCAGCGTTGAAACAGCGGGGGGCTCCTACAATGAGCAGTTCTTC. It translates to CSVETAGGSYNEQFF.

The chain combines TRBV5-6 with TRBJ2-5; the match to TRBD2 covers 10 bases. The CDR3 sequence is 19 residues long. Germline CDR1 is SGHDT and CDR2 is YYEEEE. V was clipped by 4 bases and J by 0 bases; unmatched bases: 15. Here the CDR3 DNA reads TGTGCCAGCAGCGTCGGTCTAGCGGGAGATTTGAGGGACCAAGAGACCCAGTACTTC. The encoded protein is CASSVGLAGDLRDQETQYF.

This clone was picked up a small number of times. The chain uses TRBV30 and TRBJ2-1, with 8 bases lining up with TRBD2. The V segment lost 2 bases and the J segment 4 bases; nucleotides outside the gene matches: 10. The CDR3 runs to 16 residues. The germline CDR1 and CDR2 sequences are GTSNPN and SVGIG (reference sequence). The chain's CDR3 is CAWSPSIGRVYNEQFF. The CDR3 coding sequence is TGTGCCTGGAGTCCTTCTATCGGGAGGGTGTACAATGAGCAGTTCTTC.

This clone was observed a few times. The rearrangement joins TRBV7-9 to TRBJ1-1; TRBD1 aligns across 7 bases. The CDR3 has 15 residues. The germline gives CDR1 SEHNR, CDR2 FQNEAQ (reference sequence). V was pared by 3 bases and J by 4 bases, with 8 bases of the junction left unmatched. CDR3 residues: CASSFNRGEGTEAFF. In DNA, the CDR3 is TGTGCCAGCAGCTTTAACAGGGGAGAGGGCACTGAAGCTTTCTTT.

The chain recombines TRBV13 with TRBJ2-7, with D maybe TRBD2 (5 bases). Trimming left V 2 bases short and J 6 bases short, with 8 bases between. Germline V gene lookup returns CDR1 PRHDT and CDR2 FYEKMQ (reference sequence). This CDR3 contains 12 residues. For the CDR3, the DNA is TGTGCCAGCAGCTTAATAGGAGGCGAGCAGTACTTC. This gives the protein CASSLIGGEQYF. Filled out from reference TRBV13 and TRBJ2-7, the complete variable domain reads AAGVIQSPRHLIKEKRETATLKCYPIPRHDTVYWYQQGPGQDPQFLISFYEKMQSDKGSIPDRFSAQQFSDYHSELNMSSLELGDSALYFCASSLIGGEQYFGPGTRLTVT.

The V gene is TRBV7-9, the J gene TRBJ1-2; D gene unclear. V was cut by 0 bases and J by 8 bases, with 16 bases left in between. Germline lookup yields CDR1 SEHNR and CDR2 FQNEAQ (reference sequence). The CDR3 totals 15 residues. The CDR3 is CASSLAASPALGYTF. The CDR3 DNA sequence: TGTGCCAGCAGCTTAGCTGCGAGCCCTGCGCTCGGCTACACCTTC.

The rearrangement uses TRBV25-1 and TRBJ1-3; D call uncertain. Germline V gene lookup returns CDR1 MGHDK and CDR2 SYGVNS. The CDR3 has 17 amino acids. Trimming removed 0 bases at V and 2 bases at J, with 14 bases between. The CDR3 reads CASSEYMAVTAGNTIYF. CDR3 coding DNA: TGTGCCAGCAGTGAATATATGGCGGTTACCGCTGGAAACACCATATATTTT.

The chain joins TRBV28 to TRBJ2-2; D gene unclear. The CDR3 covers 13 residues. Trimming removed 8 bases at V and 6 bases at J, with 13 bases between. Germline V gene sequence: CDR1 MDHEN, CDR2 SYDVKM. Written as DNA, the CDR3 is TGTGCCAGCGGATTTGCTTTGGCCGGGGAGCTGTTTTTT. It encodes CASGFALAGELFF. Full variable domain (outside the CDR3, taken from reference TRBV28 and TRBJ2-2): DVKVTQSSRYLVKRTGEKVFLECVQDMDHENMFWYRQDPGLGLRLIYFSYDVKMKEKGDIPEGYSVSREKKERFSLILESASTNQTSMYLCASGFALAGELFFGEGSRLTVL.

In this sample, this clone turned up once. The gene calls are TRBV2 and TRBJ2-2, with D unclear. V was pared by 0 bases and J by 8 bases, with 7 bases between. The CDR3 totals 13 residues. Looked up from germline, CDR1 is SNHLY and CDR2 is FYNNEI. The DNA for the CDR3 is TGTGCCAGCAGTGAAGCCCTTGCAGGGGAGCTGTTTTTT. Protein: CASSEALAGELFF.

This clone has a handful of counts. The rearrangement joins TRBV5-1 to TRBJ1-1; a possible D gene is TRBD1 (6 bases). The CDR3 covers 14 residues. The V and J ends lost 3 bases and 0 bases respectively, with 9 bases between them. Germline CDR1 and CDR2: SGHRS and YFSETQ. The chain's CDR3 is CASSSRGLNTEAFF. CDR3 DNA: TGCGCCAGCAGCTCCAGGGGCTTGAACACTGAAGCTTTCTTT.

This clone is a singleton in its sample. V and J are TRBV2 and TRBJ2-6; D gene unclear. Per the germline V gene, CDR1 is SNHLY and CDR2 is FYNNEI. There are 13 residues in the CDR3. With 7 bases removed from V and 0 bases from J, the gap between germline ends came to 4 bases. Here the CDR3 reads CASIGSGANVLTF. CDR3 coding DNA: TGTGCCAGCATCGGCTCTGGGGCCAACGTCCTGACTTTC.

V is TRBV9 and J is TRBJ2-7, with TRBD2 as a possible D gene (6 bases). The length of the CDR3 is 15 residues. In germline, CDR1 is SGDLS, CDR2 YYNGEE. V gave up 0 bases and J gave up 7 bases, with 17 bases separating them. Here the CDR3 reads CASSVVEGVLGEQYF. The DNA of the CDR3 is TGTGCCAGCAGCGTAGTGGAGGGAGTTTTGGGAGAGCAGTACTTC.

The V gene is TRBV2, the J gene TRBJ2-4; 8 nucleotides line up with TRBD2. The ends lost 3 bases at V and 7 bases at J; junction bases unmatched: 11. The CDR3 is made up of 16 amino acids. Germline CDR1 SNHLY, CDR2 FYNNEI. This CDR3 is CASSDLRLAGTNIQYF. In DNA form, the CDR3 reads TGTGCCAGCAGTGATCTGCGGCTAGCGGGTACGAACATTCAGTACTTC.

A single count supports this clone. The chain employs TRBV15 and TRBJ1-4, with D hard to call. Per germline, CDR1 LNHNV and CDR2 YYDKDF (reference sequence). The CDR3 totals 16 residues. Trimming removed 0 bases from V and 5 bases from J, with 13 bases in between. The CDR3 bases are TGTGCCACCAGCAGAGATGGAGGACGGAGGAATGAAAAACTGTTTTTT. Protein: CATSRDGGRRNEKLFF. The full variable domain, rest sourced from reference TRBV15 and TRBJ1-4, is DAMVIQNPRYQVTQFGKPVTLSCSQTLNHNVMYWYQQKSSQAPKLLFHYYDKDFNNEADTPDNFQSRRPNTSFCFLDIRSPGLGDTAMYLCATSRDGGRRNEKLFFGSGTQLSVL.